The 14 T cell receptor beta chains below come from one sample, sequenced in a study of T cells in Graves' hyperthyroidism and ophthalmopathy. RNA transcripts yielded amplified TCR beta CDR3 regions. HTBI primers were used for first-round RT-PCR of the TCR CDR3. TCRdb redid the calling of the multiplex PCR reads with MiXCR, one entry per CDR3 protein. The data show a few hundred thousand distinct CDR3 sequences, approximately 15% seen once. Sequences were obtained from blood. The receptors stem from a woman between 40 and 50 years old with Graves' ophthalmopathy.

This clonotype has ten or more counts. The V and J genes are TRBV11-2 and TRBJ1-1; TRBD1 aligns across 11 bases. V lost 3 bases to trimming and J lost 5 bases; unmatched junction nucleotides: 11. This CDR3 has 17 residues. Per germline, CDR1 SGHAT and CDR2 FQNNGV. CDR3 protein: CASSLFGTGGDDTEAFF. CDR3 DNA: TGTGCCAGCAGCTTGTTTGGGACAGGGGGAGATGATACTGAAGCTTTCTTT.

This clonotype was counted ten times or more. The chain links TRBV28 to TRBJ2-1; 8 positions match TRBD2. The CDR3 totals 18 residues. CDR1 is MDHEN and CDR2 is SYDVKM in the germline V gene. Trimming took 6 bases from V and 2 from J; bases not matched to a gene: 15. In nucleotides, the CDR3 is TGTGCCAGCAGGCCGGGACTAGGGGTTCTGGGAACCTACAATGAGCAGTTCTTC. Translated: CASRPGLGVLGTYNEQFF.

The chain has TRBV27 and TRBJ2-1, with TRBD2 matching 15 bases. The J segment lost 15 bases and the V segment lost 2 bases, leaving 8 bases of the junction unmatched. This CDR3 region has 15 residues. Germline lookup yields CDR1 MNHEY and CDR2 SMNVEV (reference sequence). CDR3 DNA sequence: TGTGCCAGCAGTTTAGGCGGGACTAGCGGGGGGCCAACGTTCTTC. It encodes CASSLGGTSGGPTFF.

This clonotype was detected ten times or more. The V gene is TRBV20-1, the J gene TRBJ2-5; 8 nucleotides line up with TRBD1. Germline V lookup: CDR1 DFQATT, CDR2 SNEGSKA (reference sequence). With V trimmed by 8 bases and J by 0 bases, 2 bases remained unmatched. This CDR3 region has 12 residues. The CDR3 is CSLTGDQETQYF. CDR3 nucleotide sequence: TGCAGTCTGACAGGGGACCAAGAGACCCAGTACTTC.

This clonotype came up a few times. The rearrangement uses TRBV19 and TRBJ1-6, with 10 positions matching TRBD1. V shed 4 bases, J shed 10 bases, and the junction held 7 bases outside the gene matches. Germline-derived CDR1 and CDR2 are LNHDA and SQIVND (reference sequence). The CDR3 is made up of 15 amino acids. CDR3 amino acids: CASSTGTGVESPLHF. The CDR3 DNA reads TGTGCCAGTAGTACCGGGACAGGGGTTGAATCACCCCTCCACTTT.

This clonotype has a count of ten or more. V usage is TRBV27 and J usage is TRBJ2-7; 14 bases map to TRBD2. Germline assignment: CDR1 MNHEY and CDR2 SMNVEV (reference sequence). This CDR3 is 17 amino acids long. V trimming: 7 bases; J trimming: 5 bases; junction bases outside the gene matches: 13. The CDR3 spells CASNSLTSGRARDEQYF. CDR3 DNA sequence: TGTGCCAGCAACTCTTTGACTAGCGGGAGGGCCAGGGACGAGCAGTACTTC.

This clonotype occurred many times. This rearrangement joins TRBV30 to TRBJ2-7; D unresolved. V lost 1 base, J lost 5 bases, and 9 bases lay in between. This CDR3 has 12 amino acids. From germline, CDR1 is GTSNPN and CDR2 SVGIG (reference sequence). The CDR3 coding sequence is TGTGCCTGGAGTGACCTGTTCGACGAGCAGTACTTC. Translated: CAWSDLFDEQYF. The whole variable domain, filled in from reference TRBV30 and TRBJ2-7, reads SQTIHQWPATLVQPVGSPLSLECTVEGTSNPNLYWYRQAAGRGLQLLFYSVGIGQISSEVPQNLSASRPQDRQFILSSKKLLLSDSGFYLCAWSDLFDEQYFGPGTRLTVT.

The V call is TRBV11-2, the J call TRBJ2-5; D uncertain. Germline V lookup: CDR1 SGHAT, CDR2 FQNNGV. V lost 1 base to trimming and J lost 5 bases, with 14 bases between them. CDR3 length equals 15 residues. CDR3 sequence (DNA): TGTGCCAGCAGCTTAGTAGACGCTGGTTGGGAGACCCAGTACTTC. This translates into CASSLVDAGWETQYF.

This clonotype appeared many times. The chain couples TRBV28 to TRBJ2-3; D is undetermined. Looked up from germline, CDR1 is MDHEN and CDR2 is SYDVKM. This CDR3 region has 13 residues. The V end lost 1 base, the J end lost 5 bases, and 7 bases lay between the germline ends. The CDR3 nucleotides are TGTGCCAGCAGTTTATTTCGGCGAGATACGCAGTATTTT. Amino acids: CASSLFRRDTQYF.

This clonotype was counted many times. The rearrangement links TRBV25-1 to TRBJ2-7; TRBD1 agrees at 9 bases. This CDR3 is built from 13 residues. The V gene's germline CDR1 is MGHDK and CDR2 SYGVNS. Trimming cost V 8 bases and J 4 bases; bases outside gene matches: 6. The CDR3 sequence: CASRDRDQYEQYF. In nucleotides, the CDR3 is TGTGCCAGCCGGGACAGGGATCAATACGAGCAGTACTTC.

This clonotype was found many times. The CDR3: CASSTGGELFF. In DNA form, the CDR3 reads TGTGCCAGCAGCACCGGAGGGGAGCTGTTTTTT. The chain combines TRBV14 with TRBJ2-2; no clear D. V was clipped by 5 bases and J by 8 bases, with 6 bases between them. Germline-derived CDR1 and CDR2 are SGHDN and FVKESK. The CDR3 is 11 residues long.

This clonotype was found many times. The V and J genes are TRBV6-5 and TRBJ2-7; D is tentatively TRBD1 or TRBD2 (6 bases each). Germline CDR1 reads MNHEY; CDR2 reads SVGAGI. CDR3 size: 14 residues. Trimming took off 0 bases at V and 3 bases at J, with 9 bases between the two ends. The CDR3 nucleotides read TGTGCCAGCAGTTACTCACAGGGAGGCTACGAGCAGTACTTC. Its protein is CASSYSQGGYEQYF.

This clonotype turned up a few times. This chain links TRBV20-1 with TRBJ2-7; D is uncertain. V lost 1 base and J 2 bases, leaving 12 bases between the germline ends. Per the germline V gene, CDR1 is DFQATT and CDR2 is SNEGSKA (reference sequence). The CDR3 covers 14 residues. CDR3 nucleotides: TGCAGTGCTAGAGTTCCAGGCGTGACCTACGAGCAGTACTTC. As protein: CSARVPGVTYEQYF.

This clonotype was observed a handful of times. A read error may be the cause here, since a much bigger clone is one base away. The CDR3 DNA is TGTGCCAGCAGTGGACCAGCGGCTGAAGCTTTCTTT. This codes for CASSGPAAEAFF. The gene calls are TRBV9 and TRBJ1-1; D call uncertain. CDR1 SGDLS and CDR2 YYNGEE come from the germline V gene. V was shortened by 5 bases and J by 6 bases, with 11 bases between the two germline ends. The length of the CDR3 is 12 residues.